This T cell receptor (beta chain) was recorded in a study of cytomegalovirus exposure and HLA in healthy donors. Notes on the study in general: When the data were analyzed later, several of the most significant clusters appeared to be linked to common viral pathogens. Among CMV-associated TCR beta chains, most appeared HLA-restricted in a later analysis. Most sequenced TCRs were rare (though some public TCRs occurred in many donors). With high specificity and sensitivity, the classifier reportedly diagnosed cytomegalovirus status.

PCR employed 60 Vbeta and 13 Jbeta primers. Generated by immunoSEQ multiplex PCR, the TCRdb table keeps only in-frame clones and is missing some. The sample gives about 190,000 clones, 81% of which show up once; about 1.8% is in the top ten. Germline lookup yields CDR1 ENHRY and CDR2 SYGVKD. This CDR3 is 15 amino acids long. V lost 2 bases and J lost 4; bases outside the gene matches: 5. This clone turned up a few times. The antigen is unknown. The V gene is TRBV10-3, the J gene TRBJ1-5; 7 bases are a match to TRBD1. The specimen sequenced was PBMCs. This sequence was found in a man in his late teens or twenties in good health and CMV-seronegative. DNA for the CDR3: TGTGCCATCAGTGAGGACAGGGTTGGAAATCAGCCCCAGCATTTT. This translates into CAISEDRVGNQPQHF.